The 22 T cell receptor beta chains below come from one sample, sequenced in a study of T cells after yellow fever vaccination. A single record per CDR3 protein comes from TCRdb applying MiXCR to the 5' RACE reads. This sample has 300,000 to 450,000 distinct CDR3 sequences; 7% to 10% occur once, and the top ten carry approximately 18%. Sequences were derived from PBMCs, sampled around 45 days after the first yellow fever vaccination. These receptors originate from a man between 18 and 35 years old who received the YFV17D yellow fever vaccine.

This clonotype has just a few counts. In DNA form, the CDR3 reads TGTGCCAGCAGCTTGTCACTAGGGAGCAATCAGCCCCAGCATTTT. It is translated as CASSLSLGSNQPQHF. The J gene is TRBJ1-5, the V gene TRBV5-6; D gene uncertain. The CDR3 consists of 15 residues. CDR1 is SGHDT and CDR2 is YYEEEE in the germline V gene. V was pared by 1 base and J by 1 base, with 9 bases between.

This clonotype has only a few counts. The V call is TRBV6-1, the J call TRBJ2-1, with D perhaps matching TRBD2 (6 bases). The germline V and J ends were trimmed by 6 bases and 6 bases, with 18 bases remaining between them. CDR1 is MNHNS and CDR2 is SASEGT in the germline V gene. The CDR3 covers 15 residues. CDR3: CASSPEVGGRNEQFF. The CDR3 coding sequence is TGTGCCAGCAGCCCCGAGGTCGGGGGTCGCAATGAGCAGTTCTTC.

The rearrangement joins TRBV20-1 to TRBJ1-2, with D possibly being TRBD1 (5 bases). Germline lookup yields CDR1 DFQATT and CDR2 SNEGSKA (reference sequence). This CDR3 region has 15 residues. The ends were cut back, 2 bases at V and 8 bases at J, with 21 bases in the middle. CDR3 residues: CSARRGTGPTEGYTF. In DNA form, the CDR3 reads TGCAGTGCTAGAAGGGGTACCGGGCCGACTGAGGGCTACACCTTC.

In its sample, this clonotype was seen a few times. This chain uses TRBV11-2 with TRBJ2-7, with D perhaps TRBD1 (6 bases). Germline loops: CDR1 SGHAT, CDR2 FQNNGV. The CDR3 runs 18 residues. V was pared by 7 bases and J by 0 bases, with 25 bases between. The CDR3 bases are TGTGCCAGCACAGGGGAGCGGATTGACTACTACCCCTCCTACGAGCAGTACTTC. Translation gives CASTGERIDYYPSYEQYF.

This clonotype was found a few times. This rearrangement joins TRBV20-1 to TRBJ1-5; TRBD1 aligns across 9 bases. CDR3 length equals 12 residues. The J segment lost 8 bases and the V segment lost 5 bases, leaving 4 bases of the junction unmatched. Germline V gene data show CDR1 as DFQATT and CDR2 as SNEGSKA (reference sequence). DNA of the CDR3: TGCAGTGCTGACGACAGGGGGAAGCCCCAGCATTTT. This codes for CSADDRGKPQHF.

This clonotype was counted only a few times. The gene calls are TRBV13 and TRBJ2-1, with D perhaps assigned TRBD1 or TRBD2 (5 bases each). Trimming took 3 bases from V and 3 from J, leaving 12 bases between them. CDR1 is PRHDT and CDR2 is FYEKMQ in the germline V gene (reference sequence). The CDR3 contains 15 residues. The CDR3 spells CASSLTEGSYNEQFF. The CDR3 nucleotides read TGTGCCAGCAGCTTGACAGAGGGAAGCTACAATGAGCAGTTCTTC. Full variable domain (rest looked up from reference TRBV13 and TRBJ2-1): AAGVIQSPRHLIKEKRETATLKCYPIPRHDTVYWYQQGPGQDPQFLISFYEKMQSDKGSIPDRFSAQQFSDYHSELNMSSLELGDSALYFCASSLTEGSYNEQFFGPGTRLTVL.

This clonotype occurred many times. V usage is TRBV7-3 and J usage is TRBJ2-1, with 7 bases aligning to TRBD1. This CDR3 has 13 amino acids. With V trimmed by 5 bases and J by 8 bases, 6 bases remained unmatched. The germline CDR1 and CDR2 sequences are SGHTA and FQGTGA. The CDR3 coding sequence is TGTGCCAGCAGCGTGGGACAGACAGATGAGCAGTTCTTC. Encoded protein: CASSVGQTDEQFF.

This clonotype was observed a few times. V gene TRBV29-1 combines with J gene TRBJ2-2; no reliable D call. V dropped 3 bases and J dropped 2 bases, with 10 bases sitting between them. CDR1 and CDR2 from the germline V gene are SQVTM and ANQGSEA. CDR3 length: 14 residues. The CDR3 protein is CSVDENGNTGELFF. The CDR3 coding sequence is TGCAGCGTTGACGAAAACGGTAACACCGGGGAGCTGTTTTTT.

The V and J genes are TRBV7-9 and TRBJ2-3; tentatively, D is TRBD2 (6 bases). V lost 4 bases and J lost 4, with 18 bases in between. The CDR3 runs to 16 residues. Germline V gives CDR1 SEHNR, CDR2 FQNEAQ (reference sequence). CDR3 residues: CASSSPPGLRSDTQYF. The CDR3 region has the DNA TGTGCCAGCAGCTCACCACCGGGACTTAGATCAGATACGCAGTATTTT.

This chain joins TRBV19 and TRBJ2-7, with D possibly being TRBD2 (5 bases). The CDR3 consists of 14 residues. V lost 5 bases and J 2 bases, leaving 13 bases between the germline ends. The germline CDR1 and CDR2 sequences are LNHDA and SQIVND (reference sequence). The CDR3, as DNA: TGTGCCAGTAGTGGCCGGACGGGGACCTACGAGCAGTACTTC. Encoded protein: CASSGRTGTYEQYF. Together with reference TRBV19 and TRBJ2-7, the CDR3 gives the full variable domain: DGGITQSPKYLFRKEGQNVTLSCEQNLNHDAMYWYRQDPGQGLRLIYYSQIVNDFQKGDIAEGYSVSREKKESFPLTVTSAQKNPTAFYLCASSGRTGTYEQYFGPGTRLTVT.

The V call is TRBV2, the J call TRBJ1-3; D gene uncertain. Deletions cut 5 bases from V and 0 bases from J, with 14 bases between. Per germline, CDR1 SNHLY and CDR2 FYNNEI. The CDR3 has 16 amino acids. The CDR3 region is CASSFPRLDSGNTIYF. In DNA, the CDR3 is TGTGCCAGCAGTTTCCCTCGACTGGACTCTGGAAACACCATATATTTT.

V gene TRBV6-2 or TRBV6-3 combines with J gene TRBJ1-2; D is unclear. CDR3 length: 11 amino acids. Trimming left V 7 bases short and J 6 bases short, with 9 bases between. Germline CDR1 MNHEY, CDR2 SVGEGT. The DNA of the CDR3 is TGTGCCAGCAATACAGTCAATGGCTACACCTTC. Translating it yields CASNTVNGYTF.

Many counts were recorded for this clonotype. The chain recombines TRBV6-1 with TRBJ2-5; TRBD2 matches 7 bases. This CDR3 comprises 15 residues. Germline CDR1 reads MNHNS; CDR2 reads SASEGT. The junction had 11 bases not matched to a gene; V was cut back by 6 bases and J by 4 bases. This CDR3 reads CASRTRGGGGETQYF. In DNA form, the CDR3 reads TGTGCCAGCAGAACGCGGGGTGGGGGGGGAGAGACCCAGTACTTC.

The chain has TRBV5-1 and TRBJ2-2; 9 bases line up with TRBD1. This CDR3 contains 15 residues. V dropped 4 bases and J dropped 6; count of bases not matched to a gene: 7. Germline V lookup: CDR1 SGHRS, CDR2 YFSETQ. This CDR3 reads CASSPIGQGPGELFF. For the CDR3, the DNA is TGCGCCAGCAGCCCTATCGGACAGGGGCCCGGGGAGCTGTTTTTT. The variable domain in full, completed from reference TRBV5-1 and TRBJ2-2, reads KAGVTQTPRYLIKTRGQQVTLSCSPISGHRSVSWYQQTPGQGLQFLFEYFSETQRNKGNFPGRFSGRQFSNSRSEMNVSTLELGDSALYLCASSPIGQGPGELFFGEGSRLTVL.

The J gene is TRBJ1-6, the V gene TRBV6-1, with D maybe TRBD1 (6 bases). The CDR3 extends over 15 amino acids. Germline V gene sequence: CDR1 MNHNS, CDR2 SASEGT. V was clipped by 10 bases and J by 2 bases, with 15 bases between them. CDR3 nucleotides: TGTGCCACCTCTAGGGGGGACGCCTATAATTCACCCCTCCACTTT. It yields the protein CATSRGDAYNSPLHF.

In its sample, this clonotype was seen a few times. V usage is TRBV20-1 and J usage is TRBJ1-3; 11 bases are shared with TRBD1. The CDR3 is 15 residues long. Germline V gene sequence: CDR1 DFQATT, CDR2 SNEGSKA (reference sequence). J lost 3 bases, V lost 3 bases, and 4 bases had no gene match. This chain's CDR3 is CSARDRGLSGNTIYF. The DNA of the CDR3 is TGCAGTGCTAGGGACAGGGGGCTGAGTGGAAACACCATATATTTT.

There are a few counts of this clonotype. The CDR3 DNA follows: TGCGCCAGCAGCCGAGAAACCGGGACAGGGAGGGGAATGAGCCCCTTATATTCACCCCTCCACTTT. It yields the protein CASSRETGTGRGMSPLYSPLHF. The genes are TRBV4-1 and TRBJ1-6; 9 nucleotides line up with TRBD1. V lost 4 bases to trimming and J lost 8 bases; unmatched junction nucleotides: 27. The CDR3 contains 22 residues. In germline, CDR1 is MGHRA, CDR2 YSYEKL.

J is TRBJ1-4 and V is TRBV15; no definite D call. The V end was cut by 3 bases, the J end by 3 bases, with 11 bases between. Germline V gene data show CDR1 as LNHNV and CDR2 as YYDKDF (reference sequence). The CDR3 has 15 residues. Written as DNA, the CDR3 is TGTGCCACCAGCAGGGAACCGTCAGCTAATGAAAAACTGTTTTTT. It specifies CATSREPSANEKLFF. The variable domain in full, completed from reference TRBV15 and TRBJ1-4, reads DAMVIQNPRYQVTQFGKPVTLSCSQTLNHNVMYWYQQKSSQAPKLLFHYYDKDFNNEADTPDNFQSRRPNTSFCFLDIRSPGLGDTAMYLCATSREPSANEKLFFGSGTQLSVL.

The gene calls are TRBV12-3 or TRBV12-4 and TRBJ2-5; D is unresolved. The V gene lost 7 bases and the J gene lost 5 bases, with 11 bases spanning the gap. The CDR3 covers 12 residues. CDR3 in amino acids: CASTTGRETQYF. The CDR3 DNA sequence: TGTGCCAGCACCACCGGCCGGGAGACCCAGTACTTC.

V is TRBV3-1 and J is TRBJ1-2; 7 bases fit TRBD1. The CDR3 is 15 residues long. CDR1 is LGHDT, CDR2 YNNKEL, per germline (reference sequence). Unmatched junction bases numbered 5, after V lost 0 bases and J lost 4 bases. The DNA of the CDR3 is TGTGCCAGCAGCCAAGATCTAGGGGACAGCTATGGCTACACCTTC. This encodes CASSQDLGDSYGYTF.

The CDR3, as DNA: TGCGCCAGCAGCTTAGGGACACCCTCCTACGAGCAGTACTTC. Its translation is CASSLGTPSYEQYF. This chain links TRBV5-1 with TRBJ2-7, with a possible D match to TRBD1 (6 bases). The CDR3 has 14 amino acids. Germline V gene sequence: CDR1 SGHRS, CDR2 YFSETQ. Between the trimmed V and J ends, which lost 2 bases and 0 bases, there was a span of 9 bases.

V gene TRBV5-4 combines with J gene TRBJ2-2; no clear D gene. V lost 0 bases to trimming and J lost 4 bases, with 13 bases between them. This CDR3 spans 16 amino acids. Germline V gene data show CDR1 as SGHNT and CDR2 as YYREEE (reference sequence). The CDR3 here is CASSLESGWSTGELFF. DNA for the CDR3: TGTGCCAGCAGCTTGGAATCCGGGTGGAGCACCGGGGAGCTGTTTTTT.